A selection of T cell receptor beta chains follows, all from one sample in a study of pediatric ulcerative colitis. TCRdb keeps only in-frame clones here, not all; method: immunoSEQ multiplex PCR. Among 17,000 or so clones listed, about 74% were seen once. Sequenced material: gut tissue. The receptors originated from a girl aged 10 to 17 with moderate ulcerative colitis. Both conserved end residues are part of each CDR3. The order of the fields is V gene, J gene, clone size, D gene, CDR3 protein, CDR3 DNA. A D gene is named only where the DNA matches it firmly. Clone size is shown for a subset of rows, as once, few, many or a class of expanded clone.

>TRBV7-9|TRBJ2-3|-|-
CASDTGTGGTDTQYF
TGTGCCAGCGACACCGGGACGGGGGGCACAGATACGCAGTATTTT
>TRBV6-5|TRBJ1-2|-|TRBD1
CASSYSGQGPYGYTF
TGTGCCAGCAGTTACTCAGGACAGGGACCCTATGGCTACACCTTC
>TRBV6-1|TRBJ1-5|-|-
CASSEGKGVNQPQHF
TGTGCCAGCAGTGAGGGGAAGGGGGTCAATCAGCCCCAGCATTTT
>TRBV7-3|TRBJ2-1|few|-
CASSSAQGAITRYNEQFF
TGTGCCAGCAGCTCCGCTCAGGGTGCCATAACTAGGTACAATGAGCAGTTCTTC
>TRBV5-1|TRBJ1-1|-|-
CASRPAPENTEAFF
TGCGCCAGCAGACCGGCACCGGAGAACACTGAAGCTTTCTTT
>TRBV7-9|TRBJ1-1|-|-
CASSFGMMTAEEF
TGTGCCAGCAGCTTTGGGATGATGACAGCTGAAGAATTT
>TRBV25-1|TRBJ1-3|-|-
CASSVGSGNTIYF
TGTGCCAGCAGTGTTGGTTCTGGAAACACCATATATTTT
>TRBV11-3|TRBJ2-2|-|-
CASSLVAGGRTGELFF
TGTGCCAGCAGCTTAGTCGCCGGGGGCCGTACCGGGGAGCTGTTTTTT
>TRBV12-5|TRBJ1-1|-|-
CASGLVDSLPLNTEAFF
TGTGCTAGTGGTTTGGTGGACAGTCTTCCTCTGAACACTGAAGCTTTCTTT
>TRBV5-6|TRBJ2-1|-|-
CASSPREGDYNEQFF
TGTGCCAGCAGCCCCCGGGAAGGGGACTACAATGAGCAGTTCTTC
>TRBV27|TRBJ2-1|-|-
CASSRPLWTGNNEQFF
TGTGCCAGCAGTCGCCCTTTGTGGACTGGGAACAATGAGCAGTTCTTC
>TRBV10-2|TRBJ2-2|-|-
CASRDDKFANTGELFF
TGCGCCAGCAGAGATGACAAGTTCGCGAACACCGGGGAGCTGTTTTTT
>TRBV19|TRBJ2-2|-|-
CASSPLANTGELFF
TGTGCCAGTAGTCCGCTAGCCAACACCGGGGAGCTGTTTTTT
>TRBV27|TRBJ2-7|-|-
CASSLDSGDYEQYF
TGTGCCAGCAGTTTAGACAGTGGCGATTACGAGCAGTACTTC
>TRBV5-4|TRBJ2-7|-|-
CASSLTGRGSYEQYF
TGTGCCAGCAGCTTAACTGGCAGGGGCTCCTACGAGCAGTACTTC
>TRBV6-6|TRBJ1-2|medium-sized|-
CASRQGVGDYGYTF
TGTGCCAGCAGACAAGGGGTTGGCGACTATGGCTACACCTTC
>TRBV5-4|TRBJ2-7|medium-sized|-
CASSYGPGGSYEQYF
TGTGCCAGCAGCTACGGGCCCGGCGGGTCGTACGAGCAGTACTTC
>TRBV19|TRBJ1-1|-|-
CASSIVGGVTEAFF
TGTGCCAGTAGTATAGTGGGGGGGGTCACTGAAGCTTTCTTT
>TRBV30|TRBJ1-6|once|-
CAWRQGYYSPLHF
TGTGCCTGGAGGCAGGGGTACTACTCACCCCTCCACTTT
>TRBV28|TRBJ2-1|-|-
CASSFGGQANEQFF
TGTGCCAGCAGTTTCGGGGGGCAGGCCAATGAGCAGTTCTTC